This paragraph covers one TCR beta chain sequence. What it binds is unknown. The data belong to a study of shared clonotypes between healthy human individuals. Notes on the study in general: Memory subsets generally showed lower estimated richness than naive subsets.

The method was immunoSEQ multiplex PCR; TCRdb's version includes in-frame clones alone and lacks a portion of them. The table records about 2.3 million clones, over 85% of them present only once. The clonotype was recovered from a man between 18 and 29 years old in good health. Some clones in this sample may be carry-over from other donors' samples. The sequenced sample consisted of naive CD4+ T cells from PBMCs. Subset described: CD45RA+ positively selected.

The chain's CDR3 is CASSGTVKGEKLFF. DNA of the CDR3: TGTGCCAGCAGTGGGACAGTGAAGGGGGAAAAACTGTTTTTT. The rearrangement links TRBV9 to TRBJ1-4; 7 bases match TRBD1. The CDR3 has 14 amino acids. V lost 5 bases to trimming and J lost 8 bases; unmatched junction nucleotides: 9. The germline V gene encodes CDR1 SGDLS and CDR2 YYNGEE.